The 23 T cell receptor beta chains in this list originate from one sample, sequenced in a study of blood T cell repertoires in COVID-19. Generated by immunoSEQ multiplex PCR, the TCRdb table keeps only in-frame clones and is missing some. The sample has about 150,000 clones, 65% to 90% seen once. Sequences were obtained from peripheral blood. These receptor sequences come from a man in his 70s with acute or convalescent COVID-19.

The rearrangement links TRBV7-2 to TRBJ2-1; D is ambiguous. V was cut by 1 base and J by 0 bases, with 13 bases left in between. The CDR3 has 17 amino acids. Germline lookup yields CDR1 SGHTA and CDR2 FQGNSA. This chain's CDR3 is CASSLGSARSSYNEQFF. The CDR3 coding sequence is TGTGCCAGCAGCTTAGGGAGCGCAAGGAGCTCCTACAATGAGCAGTTCTTC.

The chain links TRBV6-2 or TRBV6-3 to TRBJ2-7, with 8 bases that match TRBD2. CDR1 and CDR2 from the germline V gene are MNHEY and SVGEGT. The CDR3 extends over 13 amino acids. Trimming removed 6 bases from V and 6 bases from J; junction bases left unmatched: 7. This chain's CDR3 is CASSTGTSREQYF. CDR3 bases: TGTGCCAGCAGCACCGGGACTAGTCGCGAGCAGTACTTC.

The rearrangement joins TRBV6-6 to TRBJ1-6, with unresolved D. V lost 0 bases to trimming and J lost 6 bases, with 3 bases between them. The CDR3 extends over 13 amino acids. Germline CDR1 and CDR2: MNHNY and SVGAGI (reference sequence). The CDR3 DNA sequence: TGTGCCAGCAGTTACTCGGCTAATTCACCCCTCCACTTT. As protein: CASSYSANSPLHF.

The rearrangement links TRBV6-5 to TRBJ1-4; unclear D gene. Trimming pared 4 bases from V and 0 bases from J, leaving 12 bases between. Germline-derived CDR1 and CDR2 are MNHEY and SVGAGI. The CDR3 has 16 amino acids. In DNA form, the CDR3 reads TGTGCCAGCAGTTCAGCGGCTGGTACAACTAATGAAAAACTGTTTTTT. Translated, it gives CASSSAAGTTNEKLFF.

This chain joins TRBV7-3 and TRBJ1-6, with D tentatively TRBD1 (5 bases). There are 15 residues in the CDR3. V dropped 2 bases and J dropped 7 bases, with 12 bases sitting between them. Germline V CDR1 and CDR2: SGHTA, FQGTGA. This chain's CDR3 is CASSLLGRGNSPLHF. The CDR3 DNA follows: TGTGCCAGCAGCTTACTGGGGCGCGGAAATTCACCCCTCCACTTT.

The chain uses TRBV4-3 and TRBJ1-2; unclear D gene. The CDR3 totals 13 residues. Trimming took 0 bases from V and 6 from J, leaving 8 bases between them. Germline V CDR1 and CDR2: LGHNA, YSLEER. CDR3 amino acids: CASSQEWGDGYTF. DNA for the CDR3: TGCGCCAGCAGCCAAGAGTGGGGAGATGGCTACACCTTC.

The chain has TRBV3-1 (or the pseudogene TRBV3-2) and TRBJ1-1, with a possible D match to TRBD1 (6 bases). CDR1 is LGHDT and CDR2 is YNNKEL in the germline V gene (reference sequence). CDR3 length equals 15 residues. V was trimmed by 6 bases and J by 0 bases, leaving 14 bases between them. The CDR3 coding sequence is TGTGCCAGCAGTCTCCCGGGACAACTGAACACTGAAGCTTTCTTT. This sequence encodes CASSLPGQLNTEAFF.

This chain uses TRBV29-1 with TRBJ2-7; 7 bases fit TRBD1. The J segment lost 4 bases and the V segment lost 6 bases, leaving 3 bases of the junction unmatched. There are 11 residues in the CDR3. Germline V gene lookup returns CDR1 SQVTM and CDR2 ANQGSEA. The CDR3 coding sequence is TGCAGCGTGGGGACAGATTACGAGCAGTACTTC. Translation gives CSVGTDYEQYF.

The chain has TRBV29-1 and TRBJ2-1, with D possibly matching TRBD2 (6 bases). V lost 8 bases and J 6 bases, leaving 20 bases between the germline ends. This CDR3 contains 14 residues. CDR1 and CDR2 (germline): SQVTM, ANQGSEA. CDR3 sequence reads: CSTGGQAGFNEQFF. The CDR3 nucleotides are TGCAGCACTGGCGGGCAGGCGGGATTCAATGAGCAGTTCTTC.

The chain uses TRBV19 and TRBJ2-3; tentatively, D is TRBD2 (6 bases). The germline gives CDR1 LNHDA, CDR2 SQIVND (reference sequence). The CDR3 loop spans 14 amino acids. Trimming removed 5 bases at V and 1 base at J, with 10 bases between. CDR3 amino acids: CASSPEGRTDTQYF. The CDR3 bases are TGTGCCAGTAGTCCGGAGGGCCGCACAGATACGCAGTATTTT.

This clone has only one observation. V is TRBV6-1 and J is TRBJ1-6; D unclear. CDR3 length: 13 amino acids. Germline V gene data show CDR1 as MNHNS and CDR2 as SASEGT. V was clipped by 1 base and J by 16 bases, with 14 bases between them. DNA for the CDR3: TGTGCCAGCAGTGAAGGGCTGAGGATAGGTCTCCACTTT. It codes for CASSEGLRIGLHF.

The chain couples TRBV28 to TRBJ2-7; 7 bases map to TRBD1. The germline CDR1 and CDR2 sequences are MDHEN and SYDVKM. The CDR3 consists of 14 residues. J gave up 3 bases and V 0 bases, and 2 bases lay outside the gene matches. The CDR3 here is CASSLWNRGYEQYF. Written as DNA, the CDR3 is TGTGCCAGCAGTTTATGGAACAGGGGCTACGAGCAGTACTTC.

With regard to this clone: Other nucleotide sequences from this sample produce the same CDR3. The J gene is TRBJ2-1, the V gene TRBV5-1, with 7 bases lining up with TRBD2. V was clipped by 0 bases and J by 0 bases; unmatched bases: 0. Germline-derived CDR1 and CDR2 are SGHRS and YFSETQ. CDR3 length: 15 amino acids. The CDR3 bases are TGCGCCAGCAGCTTGGCTAGCGGCTCCTACAATGAGCAGTTCTTC. Amino acid sequence: CASSLASGSYNEQFF.

This clone was detected once. This chain uses TRBV2 with TRBJ2-7, with 14 nucleotides matching TRBD2. This CDR3 has 16 residues. Germline values: CDR1 SNHLY, CDR2 FYNNEI. V was clipped by 6 bases and J by 2 bases; unmatched bases: 6. In DNA, the CDR3 is TGTGCCAGCAGGAACGAGACTAGCGGGAGGGCCTACGAGCAGTACTTC. Translated, it gives CASRNETSGRAYEQYF.

This clone was seen just once. The CDR3 loop reads CASSYPIAGGNEQFF. CDR3 sequence (DNA): TGTGCCAGCAGTTACCCCATAGCGGGAGGCAATGAGCAGTTCTTC. The rearrangement links TRBV6-2 or TRBV6-3 to TRBJ2-1; 10 nucleotides match TRBD2. Per germline, CDR1 MNHEY and CDR2 SVGEGT. The junction had 4 bases not matched to a gene; V was cut back by 2 bases and J by 6 bases. This CDR3 comprises 15 residues.

J is TRBJ2-5 and V is TRBV11-2; D perhaps matches TRBD1 (5 bases). The germline CDR1 and CDR2 sequences are SGHAT and FQNNGV. The length of the CDR3 is 15 residues. V shed 2 bases and J shed 5 bases, with 15 bases lying between them. The chain's CDR3 is CASSLRSGRVETQYF. CDR3 DNA sequence: TGTGCCAGCAGCTTAAGGTCAGGCAGGGTTGAGACCCAGTACTTC.

This chain joins TRBV5-1 and TRBJ2-5; D possibly corresponds to TRBD1 (6 bases). CDR1 and CDR2 from the germline V gene are SGHRS and YFSETQ. Trimming removed 4 bases from V and 4 bases from J, with 11 bases in between. The CDR3 spans 13 residues. DNA for the CDR3: TGCGCCAGCAGCCCCACAGGGCTAGAGACCCAGTACTTC. Translation: CASSPTGLETQYF.

J is TRBJ2-1 and V is TRBV7-9, with D perhaps TRBD1 (6 bases). Trimming removed 3 bases from V and 0 bases from J, with 9 bases in between. CDR1 is SEHNR and CDR2 is FQNEAQ in the germline V gene (reference sequence). The CDR3 has 15 residues. CDR3 in DNA: TGTGCCAGCAGCTTCAGGGGCAGCTCCTACAATGAGCAGTTCTTC. This gives the protein CASSFRGSSYNEQFF.

Points on this clone: At one boundary the junction diverges from the germline segment, which might be a read error. V usage is TRBV7-7 and J usage is TRBJ2-3, with 10 bases fitting TRBD2. The CDR3 has 16 amino acids. Germline-derived CDR1 and CDR2 are SSHAT and FNYEAQ (reference sequence). CDR3 nucleotide sequence: TGTGCTAGCAGCTTAAGTTTAGCGGGAGGTCGGGATACGCAGTATTTT. Its translation is CASSLSLAGGRDTQYF.

The rearrangement uses TRBV11-3 and TRBJ2-2; 12 bases fit TRBD2. Germline V gene sequence: CDR1 SGHNT, CDR2 YENEEA. The junction had 4 bases not matched to a gene; V was cut back by 5 bases and J by 6 bases. The CDR3 has 15 amino acids. The CDR3 DNA follows: TGTGCCAGCAGCCCTAGCGGGAGGGCGGCCGGGGAGCTGTTTTTT. Protein: CASSPSGRAAGELFF.

This chain joins TRBV27 and TRBJ2-2, with 8 bases fitting TRBD1. Trimming at V came to 6 bases and at J to 4 bases, leaving 4 bases not matched to a gene. CDR1 is MNHEY, CDR2 SMNVEV, per germline (reference sequence). CDR3 size: 14 residues. The CDR3 nucleotides are TGTGCCAGCAGGCCGGGACAGGTCACCGGGGAGCTGTTTTTT. It yields the protein CASRPGQVTGELFF.

The chain is built from TRBV7-3 and TRBJ1-4, with D unresolved. The CDR3 extends over 16 amino acids. Germline lookup yields CDR1 SGHTA and CDR2 FQGTGA. Trimming removed 5 bases at V and 7 bases at J, with 20 bases between. In DNA form, the CDR3 reads TGTGCCAGCAGCCATGCTCCAGGAGGATTTGGTGAAAAACTGTTTTTT. This gives the protein CASSHAPGGFGEKLFF.

The chain is built from TRBV5-1 and TRBJ2-3, with D possibly being TRBD2 (5 bases). The germline CDR1 and CDR2 sequences are SGHRS and YFSETQ. This CDR3 comprises 15 residues. V was pared by 0 bases and J by 0 bases, with 8 bases between. CDR3 nucleotide sequence: TGCGCCAGCAGCTTGGAACCGGGAAGCACAGATACGCAGTATTTT. It specifies CASSLEPGSTDTQYF.